Here is one TCR beta chain with its context. The germline V and J ends were trimmed by 1 base and 6 bases, with 15 bases remaining between them. Germline V gene data show CDR1 as SEHNR and CDR2 as FQNEAQ (reference sequence). The CDR3 contains 15 residues. The data stem from a study of response to subunit inactivated influenza vaccine. TCRdb analysed the RT-PCR reads with MiXCR anew, one entry per CDR3 protein. The sample contains approximately 500,000 distinct CDR3 sequences, 10% to 15% of which appear only once. This sequence originates from a man in his fifties who received an inactivated influenza vaccine. The sample here was PBMCs from blood, taken more than 35 days after vaccination. The chain has TRBV7-9 and TRBJ1-1; possibly TRBD1 for D (5 bases). The CDR3 region has the DNA TGTGCCAGCAGCTTAGGGGCGGGGGTTTACCCTGAAGCTTTCTTT. Translation: CASSLGAGVYPEAFF.